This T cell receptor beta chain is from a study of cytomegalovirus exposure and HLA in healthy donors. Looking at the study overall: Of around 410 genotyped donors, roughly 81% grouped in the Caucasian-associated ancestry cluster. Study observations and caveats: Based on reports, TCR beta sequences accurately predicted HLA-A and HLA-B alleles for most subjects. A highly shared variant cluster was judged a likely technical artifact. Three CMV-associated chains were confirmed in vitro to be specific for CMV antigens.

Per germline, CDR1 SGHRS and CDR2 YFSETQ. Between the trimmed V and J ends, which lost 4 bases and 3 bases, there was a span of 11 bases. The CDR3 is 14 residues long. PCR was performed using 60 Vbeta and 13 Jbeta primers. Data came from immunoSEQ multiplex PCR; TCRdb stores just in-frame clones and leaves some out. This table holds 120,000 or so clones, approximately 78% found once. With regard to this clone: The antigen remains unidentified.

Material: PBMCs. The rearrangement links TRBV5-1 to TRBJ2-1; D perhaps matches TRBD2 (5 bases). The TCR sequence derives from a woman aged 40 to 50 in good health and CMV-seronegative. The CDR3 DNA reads TGCGCCAGCAGCCACGGAGGAGACTACAATGAGCAGTTCTTC. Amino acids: CASSHGGDYNEQFF.